This passage covers 14 T cell receptor beta chains from one sample sequenced in a study of cytomegalovirus exposure and HLA in healthy donors. Sequencing used immunoSEQ multiplex PCR; TCRdb keeps in-frame clones, though not all of them. The sample contains 150,000 to 200,000 clones, roughly 84% of which appear only once. Sequenced: PBMCs. The origin of the receptors is a man between 18 and 35 years old in good health and CMV-seropositive.

This chain joins TRBV27 and TRBJ1-1; TRBD1 agrees at 7 bases. The V gene end was trimmed by 5 bases and the J gene end by 3 bases; junction bases not matched to a gene: 9. Germline-derived CDR1 and CDR2 are MNHEY and SMNVEV (reference sequence). The CDR3 loop spans 15 amino acids. This chain's CDR3 is CASSPRTGTDTEAFF. CDR3 sequence (DNA): TGTGCCAGCAGTCCTCGGACCGGGACAGACACTGAAGCTTTCTTT.

The chain links TRBV25-1 to TRBJ2-1, with TRBD2 matching over 7 bases. Germline CDR1 is MGHDK and CDR2 is SYGVNS. V was pared by 3 bases and J by 0 bases, with 5 bases of the junction left unmatched. CDR3 size: 16 residues. The CDR3 reads CASSEGRGLSYNEQFF. CDR3 coding DNA: TGTGCCAGCAGTGAGGGGAGGGGACTCTCCTACAATGAGCAGTTCTTC.

The genes are TRBV11-1 and TRBJ2-2, with 8 bases that match TRBD2. Germline-derived CDR1 and CDR2 are SGHAT and FQDESV (reference sequence). V lost 5 bases, J lost 7 bases, and 6 bases stayed unmatched. The CDR3 spans 14 residues. The CDR3 sequence is CASSPRREDGELFF. The CDR3 DNA reads as TGTGCCAGCAGCCCCCGGCGGGAGGACGGGGAGCTGTTTTTT.

The chain recombines TRBV9 with TRBJ1-4, with 12 bases that match TRBD1. The germline V gene encodes CDR1 SGDLS and CDR2 YYNGEE. The CDR3 runs 16 residues. Unmatched junction bases numbered 2, after V lost 2 bases and J lost 3 bases. The CDR3 DNA follows: TGTGCCAGCAGCGTGGGACAGGGGGCCCCTAATGAAAAACTGTTTTTT. The encoded protein is CASSVGQGAPNEKLFF.

The J gene is TRBJ2-7, the V gene TRBV5-4, with 8 bases aligning to TRBD1. The CDR3 sequence is 15 residues long. Per germline, CDR1 SGHNT and CDR2 YYREEE (reference sequence). Trimming took 3 bases from V and 3 from J; bases not matched to a gene: 8. The CDR3 DNA sequence: TGTGCCAGCAGCTGGGGCGGACAGGGAGGCTACGAGCAGTACTTC. This encodes CASSWGGQGGYEQYF. The full variable domain, in which reference TRBV5-4 and TRBJ2-7 provide the parts outside the CDR3, is ETGVTQSPTHLIKTRGQQVTLRCSSQSGHNTVSWYQQALGQGPQFIFQYYREEENGRGNFPPRFSGLQFPNYSSELNVNALELDDSALYLCASSWGGQGGYEQYFGPGTRLTVT.

This chain links TRBV5-8 with TRBJ2-7; D gene uncertain. CDR3 length equals 11 residues. From germline, CDR1 is SGHTS and CDR2 YDEGEE. The ends were cut back, 4 bases at V and 8 bases at J, with 10 bases in the middle. The CDR3: CASSLGAKQYF. The CDR3, as DNA: TGTGCCAGCAGCCTGGGCGCCAAGCAGTACTTC.

This clone appeared once. CDR3 sequence: CASSERLAGGLDTQYF. The CDR3 DNA follows: TGTGCCAGCAGTGAGAGGCTAGCGGGAGGATTAGATACGCAGTATTTT. The rearrangement links TRBV2 to TRBJ2-3; 11 bases align to TRBD2. CDR1 is SNHLY, CDR2 FYNNEI, per germline. CDR3 length equals 16 residues. V trimming: 3 bases; J trimming: 5 bases; junction bases outside the gene matches: 7.

The chain has TRBV6-5 and TRBJ2-1; 11 bases fit TRBD1. The germline V gene encodes CDR1 MNHEY and CDR2 SVGAGI. V shed 5 bases, J shed 6 bases, and the junction held 6 bases outside the gene matches. CDR3 length: 15 amino acids. CDR3 sequence (DNA): TGTGCCAGCAGTCGATGGGACAGGGGGGGCAATGAGCAGTTCTTC. The encoded protein is CASSRWDRGGNEQFF.

The genes are TRBV28 and TRBJ2-7, with a possible D match to TRBD1 (7 bases). This CDR3 is built from 15 residues. CDR1 and CDR2 (germline): MDHEN, SYDVKM. V lost 5 bases and J lost 1, with 15 bases in between. The CDR3 sequence: CASSPQGRRSYEQYF. The CDR3 nucleotides are TGTGCCAGCAGTCCACAGGGGAGGAGGTCCTACGAGCAGTACTTC.

The chain is built from TRBV10-1 and TRBJ2-3; D unclear. This CDR3 has 15 residues. The germline V gene encodes CDR1 WNHNN and CDR2 SYGVQD (reference sequence). With 11 bases removed from V and 5 bases from J, the gap between germline ends came to 23 bases. The CDR3 nucleotides are TGCGCCGTCCACAGCATCCGAACCCGCCAAGATACGCAGTATTTT. Encoded protein: CAVHSIRTRQDTQYF.

V gene TRBV28 combines with J gene TRBJ1-1; the D gene is possibly TRBD1 (5 bases). The CDR3 has 14 amino acids. Trimming took 6 bases from V and 3 from J, leaving 14 bases between them. Germline V CDR1 and CDR2: MDHEN, SYDVKM. Here the CDR3 DNA reads TGTGCCAGCAGATCTGGGGGGACCTACACTGAAGCTTTCTTT. Protein: CASRSGGTYTEAFF.

V gene TRBV2 combines with J gene TRBJ2-1, with D tentatively TRBD1 (6 bases). The germline V gene has CDR1 SNHLY and CDR2 FYNNEI. The V end was cut by 6 bases, the J end by 0 bases, with 21 bases between. The CDR3 runs to 18 residues. CDR3 residues: CASSPILSGQSSYNEQFF. Here the CDR3 DNA reads TGTGCCAGCAGCCCTATCCTCTCCGGACAGTCCTCCTACAATGAGCAGTTCTTC.

The chain recombines TRBV30 with TRBJ1-1; 7 bases map to TRBD1. The V gene end was trimmed by 4 bases and the J gene end by 1 base; junction bases not matched to a gene: 6. CDR3 size: 14 residues. The V gene's germline CDR1 is GTSNPN and CDR2 SVGIG (reference sequence). CDR3: CAWIIPGGNTEAFF. Written as DNA, the CDR3 is TGTGCCTGGATAATTCCAGGGGGGAACACTGAAGCTTTCTTT. Combining the CDR3 with reference TRBV30 and TRBJ1-1 gives the whole variable domain SQTIHQWPATLVQPVGSPLSLECTVEGTSNPNLYWYRQAAGRGLQLLFYSVGIGQISSEVPQNLSASRPQDRQFILSSKKLLLSDSGFYLCAWIIPGGNTEAFFGQGTRLTVV.

V is TRBV7-2 and J is TRBJ2-3, with 9 bases fitting TRBD2. The CDR3 extends over 17 amino acids. J was trimmed by 5 bases and V by 4 bases; bases with no gene match: 13. From germline, CDR1 is SGHTA and CDR2 FQGNSA. The CDR3 is CASSSTISGGKIDTQYF. The CDR3 region has the DNA TGTGCCAGCAGCTCAACCATCAGCGGGGGGAAGATAGATACGCAGTATTTT.